Following are 20 T cell receptor beta chains from one sample sequenced in a study of blood T cell repertoires in COVID-19. TCRdb keeps only in-frame clones here, not all; method: immunoSEQ multiplex PCR. The data contain some 51,000 clones, more than 70% of them singletons. Sequencing was carried out using peripheral blood. All receptors derive from a man in his forties or fifties with active COVID-19.

This rearrangement joins TRBV30 to TRBJ2-5; a possible D gene is TRBD1 (6 bases). V was shortened by 4 bases and J by 5 bases, with 14 bases between the two germline ends. CDR3 length: 13 residues. Germline V gene sequence: CDR1 GTSNPN, CDR2 SVGIG (reference sequence). CDR3 loop: CAWIPGGRETQYF. CDR3 in DNA: TGTGCCTGGATTCCTGGGGGCAGGGAGACCCAGTACTTC.

The chain carries TRBV23-1 and TRBJ1-2; 8 nucleotides line up with TRBD1. TRBV23-1 is reported as an ORF; its role is uncertain. The CDR3 runs 13 residues. J was trimmed by 3 bases and V by 8 bases; bases with no gene match: 5. CDR3 region: CASDRGLYYGYTF. For the CDR3, the DNA is TGCGCCAGCGACAGGGGCCTCTACTATGGCTACACCTTC.

A word on this clone: A read error may account for a junction end that differs from germline. V gene TRBV7-7 combines with J gene TRBJ2-3; D may correspond to TRBD1 or TRBD2 (5 bases each). The CDR3 runs 13 residues. Germline loops: CDR1 SSHAT, CDR2 FNYEAQ (reference sequence). CDR3 residues: CASSLATVDTQYF. In DNA form, the CDR3 reads TGTGCTAGCAGCTTAGCGACAGTAGATACGCAGTATTTT.

The J gene is TRBJ2-2, the V gene TRBV6-2 or TRBV6-3, with D possibly TRBD2 on 5 matching bases. The V gene lost 4 bases and the J gene lost 0 bases, with 12 bases spanning the gap. Per the germline V gene, CDR1 is MNHEY and CDR2 is SVGEGT. The CDR3 covers 16 residues. The CDR3 sequence is CASSFQRYANTGELFF. The CDR3 DNA follows: TGTGCCAGCAGTTTCCAGCGGTACGCGAACACCGGGGAGCTGTTTTTT.

V usage is TRBV7-8 and J usage is TRBJ2-7, with TRBD1 matching 8 bases. V lost 1 base and J lost 3; bases outside the gene matches: 8. Per germline, CDR1 SGHVS and CDR2 FQNEAQ. The CDR3 is 16 amino acids. The CDR3 DNA reads as TGTGCCAGCAGCTTAGTGGGCGGGACAGGTCTCTACGAGCAGTACTTC. Amino acid sequence: CASSLVGGTGLYEQYF.

Worth noting for this clone: Different DNA sequences within this sample yield the same CDR3. The rearrangement uses TRBV7-3 and TRBJ2-2, with 8 positions matching TRBD1. V trimming: 6 bases; J trimming: 6 bases; junction bases outside the gene matches: 6. Germline V gives CDR1 SGHTA, CDR2 FQGTGA. This CDR3 is 14 amino acids long. CDR3 residues: CASSRTGRAGELFF. The DNA of the CDR3 is TGTGCCAGCAGTCGGACAGGGCGGGCCGGGGAGCTGTTTTTT.

This chain connects TRBV7-3 to TRBJ2-1; D is unclear. The germline V and J ends were trimmed by 6 bases and 7 bases, with 16 bases remaining between them. The CDR3 sequence is 14 residues long. Germline CDR1 and CDR2: SGHTA and FQGTGA. The CDR3 DNA reads TGTGCCAGCAGGCATCCCTACCAGGTTAATGAGCAGTTCTTC. This encodes CASRHPYQVNEQFF.

CDR3 DNA sequence: TGTGCCACTCGGACAGGGGGCAGAAATGAGCAGTTCTTC. Its protein is CATRTGGRNEQFF. This chain uses TRBV5-4 with TRBJ2-1, with TRBD1 identical over 11 bases. In germline, CDR1 is SGHNT, CDR2 YYREEE (reference sequence). The length of the CDR3 is 13 residues. Trimming took 9 bases from V and 7 from J; bases not matched to a gene: 6.

CDR3 in amino acids: CASSRGQGARGYTF. CDR3 bases: TGTGCCAGCAGCCGCGGACAGGGGGCGCGAGGCTACACCTTC. The rearrangement uses TRBV5-5 and TRBJ1-2, with TRBD1 matching 11 bases. V shed 4 bases, J shed 8 bases, and the junction held 7 bases outside the gene matches. The germline CDR1 and CDR2 sequences are SGHKS and YYEKEE (reference sequence). This CDR3 region has 14 residues.

The rearrangement joins TRBV29-1 to TRBJ1-2; the D gene is possibly TRBD1 (5 bases). V was shortened by 1 base and J by 8 bases, with 14 bases between the two germline ends. Looked up from germline, CDR1 is SQVTM and CDR2 is ANQGSEA. This CDR3 region has 13 residues. In DNA form, the CDR3 reads TGCAGCGTTGAAGGGGGGAGGTGGCGGGGCTACACCTTC. Protein sequence: CSVEGGRWRGYTF.

This clone was seen a single time. The chain combines TRBV15 with TRBJ2-2; D unresolved. The germline V gene has CDR1 LNHNV and CDR2 YYDKDF (reference sequence). V lost 1 base, J lost 4 bases, and 10 bases lay in between. This CDR3 has 15 amino acids. DNA of the CDR3: TGTGCCACCAGCAGAGCCCTTTTGTCCACCGGGGAGCTGTTTTTT. It is translated as CATSRALLSTGELFF.

The chain is built from TRBV6-1 and TRBJ1-5; unclear D gene. The CDR3 has 15 residues. Looked up from germline, CDR1 is MNHNS and CDR2 is SASEGT. V gave up 1 base and J gave up 0 bases, with 7 bases separating them. CDR3 in DNA: TGTGCCAGCAGTGAAGGCGTTTATAGCAATCAGCCCCAGCATTTT. Translated: CASSEGVYSNQPQHF.

The V call is TRBV7-2, the J call TRBJ2-7, with 9 nucleotides matching TRBD1. V was pared by 5 bases and J by 5 bases, with 10 bases of the junction left unmatched. The CDR3 is made up of 15 amino acids. Germline CDR1 SGHTA, CDR2 FQGNSA. The CDR3 is CASSRGRTGAHEQYF. DNA of the CDR3: TGTGCCAGCAGCAGGGGGAGGACAGGGGCCCACGAGCAGTACTTC.

The rearrangement uses TRBV5-8 and TRBJ2-3; 14 bases line up with TRBD2. J lost 7 bases, V lost 4 bases, and 8 bases had no gene match. The CDR3 length is 16 residues. Germline loops: CDR1 SGHTS, CDR2 YDEGEE. The CDR3 reads CASSPGTSGSVNTQYF. DNA for the CDR3: TGTGCCAGCAGCCCAGGGACTAGCGGGAGTGTAAATACGCAGTATTTT.

This rearrangement joins TRBV24-1 to TRBJ2-7, with D possibly TRBD1 on 6 matching bases. This CDR3 has 15 amino acids. The germline CDR1 and CDR2 sequences are KGHDR and SFDVKD. The V and J ends lost 4 bases and 2 bases respectively, with 14 bases between them. This CDR3 is CATSDGVWGPYEQYF. Here the CDR3 DNA reads TGTGCCACCAGTGACGGAGTTTGGGGGCCCTACGAGCAGTACTTC.

This sequence joins TRBV7-3 and TRBJ2-6; 7 nucleotides match TRBD1. Germline lookup yields CDR1 SGHTA and CDR2 FQGTGA. V shed 5 bases, J shed 2 bases, and the junction held 15 bases outside the gene matches. The CDR3 totals 19 residues. The CDR3 nucleotides read TGTGCCAGCAGCCAGACAGGGAATCCCTCCCTCGCTGGGGCCAACGTCCTGACTTTC. Translated, it gives CASSQTGNPSLAGANVLTF.

The J gene is TRBJ2-7, the V gene TRBV15; maybe TRBD1 (6 bases). Germline V gene data show CDR1 as LNHNV and CDR2 as YYDKDF (reference sequence). This CDR3 is 16 amino acids long. V lost 3 bases and J lost 1, with 16 bases in between. CDR3 amino acids: CATSSRKLRGSYEQYF. CDR3 DNA: TGTGCCACCAGCAGCCGTAAGCTCAGGGGATCCTACGAGCAGTACTTC.

The CDR3 loop reads CASTGQGARSNQPQHF. In DNA, the CDR3 is TGTGCCAGTACGGGACAGGGGGCGAGGAGCAATCAGCCCCAGCATTTT. The rearrangement links TRBV19 to TRBJ1-5; 12 bases are shared with TRBD1. V shed 7 bases and J 1 base; nucleotides not matched to a gene: 5. This CDR3 has 16 residues. Germline V lookup: CDR1 LNHDA, CDR2 SQIVND (reference sequence). Variable domain in full (rest from reference TRBV19 and TRBJ1-5): DGGITQSPKYLFRKEGQNVTLSCEQNLNHDAMYWYRQDPGQGLRLIYYSQIVNDFQKGDIAEGYSVSREKKESFPLTVTSAQKNPTAFYLCASTGQGARSNQPQHFGDGTRLSIL.

V and J are TRBV6-2 or TRBV6-3 and TRBJ2-1, with unresolved D. Trimming shortened V by 0 bases and J by 2 bases, and 11 bases separated the two germline ends. The CDR3 totals 16 residues. Germline loops: CDR1 MNHEY, CDR2 SVGEGT. The CDR3 spells CASSYSTLLTYNEQFF. In DNA form, the CDR3 reads TGTGCCAGCAGTTACTCGACACTTCTTACCTACAATGAGCAGTTCTTC.

The rearrangement links TRBV28 to TRBJ2-5; the match to TRBD1 covers 9 bases. V shed 5 bases and J 3 bases; nucleotides not matched to a gene: 4. The CDR3 is 14 residues long. Germline V gene lookup returns CDR1 MDHEN and CDR2 SYDVKM. The CDR3, as DNA: TGTGCCAGCAGTCCCAGGGACAGGGAAGAGACCCAGTACTTC. This translates into CASSPRDREETQYF.